The 13 T cell receptor beta chains in this list originate from one sample, sequenced in a study of T cell repertoires in cytomegalovirus infection. Their antigens are not known. TCRdb called the reads again in MiXCR, with one record for every CDR3 protein. The sample shows about 340,000 distinct CDR3 sequences, roughly 28% of them seen only once. Sequenced material: cultured PBMCs, taken from culture after CMV antigen stimulation. Source of these receptors: a human donor in good health (CMV status not recorded). Some clones in this sample may be carry-over from other donors' samples.

The V call is TRBV12-3 or TRBV12-4, the J call TRBJ2-1, with D maybe TRBD2 (5 bases). V was shortened by 6 bases and J by 12 bases, with 12 bases between the two germline ends. The CDR3 extends over 11 amino acids. The CDR3 DNA reads as TGTGCCAGCAGACTAGACTTGCTGCAGTTCTTC. Its translation is CASRLDLLQFF.

The V call is TRBV29-1, the J call TRBJ2-5, with D uncertain. CDR1 is SQVTM, CDR2 ANQGSEA, per germline. There are 13 residues in the CDR3. V lost 7 bases to trimming and J lost 2 bases, with 14 bases between them. CDR3 loop: CSAAWATQETQYF. DNA for the CDR3: TGCAGCGCCGCCTGGGCTACTCAAGAGACCCAGTACTTC.

The chain links TRBV6-8 to TRBJ2-1, with a tentative D call TRBD1 (6 bases). In germline, CDR1 is MNHGY, CDR2 SAAAGT. Trimming took off 5 bases at V and 5 bases at J, with 13 bases between the two ends. The CDR3 has 14 residues. This CDR3 reads CASSNRDTHNEQFF. CDR3 nucleotides: TGTGCCAGCAGTAACCGGGACACACACAATGAGCAGTTCTTC.

This clonotype was counted at least ten times. This chain joins TRBV5-6 and TRBJ2-1, with D perhaps matching TRBD1 (6 bases). Germline V gene lookup returns CDR1 SGHDT and CDR2 YYEEEE. The CDR3 runs 15 residues. Trimming cost V 6 bases and J 4 bases, with 17 bases left between them. The CDR3 sequence is CASTPKGTLYNEQFF. CDR3 DNA: TGTGCCAGCACCCCGAAGGGGACACTTTACAATGAGCAGTTCTTC.

The rearrangement joins TRBV2 to TRBJ1-1; no definite D call. The CDR3 extends over 15 amino acids. Germline lookup yields CDR1 SNHLY and CDR2 FYNNEI. Between the trimmed V and J ends, which lost 4 bases and 1 base, there was a span of 13 bases. This CDR3 is CASSGSGVANTEAFF. The CDR3 DNA reads TGTGCCAGCAGTGGGAGCGGGGTGGCGAACACTGAAGCTTTCTTT.

CDR3 residues: CASRPGSSYNSPLHF. The CDR3 coding sequence is TGTGCCAGCAGGCCAGGGAGCTCCTATAATTCACCCCTCCACTTT. The chain employs TRBV6-8 and TRBJ1-6; D perhaps matches TRBD1 (5 bases). V was trimmed by 6 bases and J by 0 bases, leaving 9 bases between them. CDR3 length equals 15 residues. Germline-derived CDR1 and CDR2 are MNHGY and SAAAGT.

This clonotype has a handful of counts. The V and J genes are TRBV6-4 and TRBJ1-4; possible D gene TRBD1, 6 bases. The V gene's germline CDR1 is MRHNA and CDR2 SNTAGT. V was clipped by 4 bases and J by 8 bases, with 14 bases between them. This CDR3 is 14 amino acids long. DNA of the CDR3: TGTGCCAGCAGTGTGGTAAAGGGGGAGGAAAAACTGTTTTTT. Amino acid sequence: CASSVVKGEEKLFF.

This clonotype was counted at least ten times. The genes are TRBV7-9 and TRBJ2-1; 13 bases match TRBD2. From germline, CDR1 is SEHNR and CDR2 FQNEAQ (reference sequence). V shed 5 bases, J shed 4 bases, and the junction held 17 bases outside the gene matches. The CDR3 loop spans 20 amino acids. The CDR3: CASSPRAGTSGERGYNEQFF. CDR3 sequence (DNA): TGTGCCAGCAGCCCGCGCGCCGGGACTAGCGGGGAAAGAGGTTACAATGAGCAGTTCTTC.

This clonotype was observed a few times. This sequence joins TRBV6-5 and TRBJ2-1, with 9 bases aligning to TRBD1. The CDR3 has 16 residues. Germline values: CDR1 MNHEY, CDR2 SVGAGI. J was trimmed by 5 bases and V by 4 bases; bases with no gene match: 9. This chain's CDR3 is CASSFNRDRVHNEQFF. The CDR3 bases are TGTGCCAGCAGTTTTAACCGGGACAGGGTCCACAATGAGCAGTTCTTC.

This clonotype occurred a few times. The chain joins TRBV19 to TRBJ1-3; 7 bases agree with TRBD1. The V gene end was trimmed by 4 bases and the J gene end by 0 bases; junction bases not matched to a gene: 6. The germline V gene has CDR1 LNHDA and CDR2 SQIVND (reference sequence). This CDR3 is 16 amino acids long. The CDR3 region is CASSTTDRSSGNTIYF. CDR3 DNA sequence: TGTGCCAGTAGTACAACGGACAGGAGCTCTGGAAACACCATATATTTT.

There are a few counts of this clonotype. This chain uses TRBV5-1 with TRBJ1-1, with no clear D. The CDR3 is 13 amino acids. V was clipped by 3 bases and J by 0 bases, with 6 bases between them. CDR1 is SGHRS, CDR2 YFSETQ, per germline. This chain's CDR3 is CASSYAMNTEAFF. CDR3 DNA sequence: TGCGCCAGCAGCTATGCAATGAACACTGAAGCTTTCTTT.

This chain connects TRBV7-9 to TRBJ2-7; 13 bases are a match to TRBD2. In germline, CDR1 is SEHNR, CDR2 FQNEAQ (reference sequence). The CDR3 runs to 16 residues. V shed 0 bases, J shed 7 bases, and the junction held 6 bases outside the gene matches. CDR3 in DNA: TGTGCCAGCAGCTTAGCTAGGACTAGCGGGAGTAGTGAGCAGTACTTC. It encodes CASSLARTSGSSEQYF. Combining the CDR3 with reference TRBV7-9 and TRBJ2-7 gives the whole variable domain DTGVSQNPRHKITKRGQNVTFRCDPISEHNRLYWYRQTLGQGPEFLTYFQNEAQLEKSRLLSDRFSAERPKGSFSTLEIQRTEQGDSAMYLCASSLARTSGSSEQYFGPGTRLTVT.

Only a few counts were recorded for this clonotype. The chain employs TRBV11-2 and TRBJ2-6; D remains unclear. Germline V gives CDR1 SGHAT, CDR2 FQNNGV. V lost 4 bases and J lost 4, with 11 bases in between. This CDR3 is 15 amino acids long. DNA for the CDR3: TGTGCCAGCAGCTCACAGAGCCGCGGGGCCAACGTCCTGACTTTC. This sequence encodes CASSSQSRGANVLTF. Full variable domain (remainder filled in from reference TRBV11-2 and TRBJ2-6): EAGVAQSPRYKIIEKRQSVAFWCNPISGHATLYWYQQILGQGPKLLIQFQNNGVVDDSQLPKDRFSAERLKGVDSTLKIQPAKLEDSAVYLCASSSQSRGANVLTFGAGSRLTVL.